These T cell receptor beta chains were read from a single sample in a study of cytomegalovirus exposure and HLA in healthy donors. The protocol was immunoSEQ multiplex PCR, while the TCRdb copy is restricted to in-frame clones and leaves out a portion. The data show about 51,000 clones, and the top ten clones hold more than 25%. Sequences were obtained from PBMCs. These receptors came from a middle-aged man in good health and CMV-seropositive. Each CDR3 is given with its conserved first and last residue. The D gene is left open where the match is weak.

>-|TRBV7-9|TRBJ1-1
CAVEGGRTEAFF
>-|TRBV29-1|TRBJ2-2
CSVGGGTGELFF
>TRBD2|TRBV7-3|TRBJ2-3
CASSLTSGESDTQYF
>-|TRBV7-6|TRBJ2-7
CASSLASRDEQYF
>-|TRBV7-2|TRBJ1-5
CASTSSGGAYQPQHF
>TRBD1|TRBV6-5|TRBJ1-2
CASRNGDRLRYGYTF
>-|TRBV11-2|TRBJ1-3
CASSFQPFRGNTIYF
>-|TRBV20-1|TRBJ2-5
CSAPRLETQYF
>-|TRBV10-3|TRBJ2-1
CAISESMAGSSYNEQFF
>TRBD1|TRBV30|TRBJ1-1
CAWSTLQGATEAFF
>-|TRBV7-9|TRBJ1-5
CASSGLQSNQPQHF